This T cell receptor beta chain emerged from a study of T cell repertoires in cytomegalovirus infection. Study-level information: Recently identified HLA-C-restricted CMV epitopes were among the peptides used. TCR beta signatures that were public indicated CMV infection and matching HLA type. Study observations and caveats: CMV-specific HLA-C-restricted TCR beta clonotypes dominated the ex vivo response. Carriers of CMV and the relevant HLA type were discriminated by public TCR beta frequency.

Trimming removed 5 bases at V and 5 bases at J, with 18 bases between. The CDR3 loop spans 15 amino acids. From germline, CDR1 is LNHNV and CDR2 YYDKDF (reference sequence). Each CDR3 protein gets one entry after TCRdb re-called the reads with MiXCR. The sample carries about 310,000 distinct CDR3 sequences, 25% recorded once. On this clonotype itself: Its specificity is not known.

The receptor comes from a human donor in good health (CMV status not recorded). Some clones in this sample may be carry-over from other donors' samples. This specimen consisted of cultured PBMCs, obtained from culture after CMV antigen stimulation. The chain has TRBV15 and TRBJ1-1; D gene ambiguous. The CDR3 DNA sequence: TGTGCCACCAGCTTAGAAAGGGCAAGCCTTACTGAAGCTTTCTTT. Amino acids: CATSLERASLTEAFF.